Presented here are 30 T cell receptor beta chains from one specimen sequenced in a study of blood T cell repertoires in COVID-19. The table came from immunoSEQ multiplex PCR; TCRdb's copy has only in-frame clones and leaves some out. The data show 450,000 to 600,000 clones, 87% seen once. Material: PBMCs or T cells enriched from blood (not recorded which). The origin of the receptors is a woman younger than 35 who had recovered from COVID-19.

The chain recombines TRBV19 with TRBJ1-2; D gene unclear. CDR1 and CDR2 from the germline V gene are LNHDA and SQIVND (reference sequence). The V end lost 5 bases, the J end lost 1 base, and 11 bases lay between the germline ends. The CDR3 covers 14 residues. CDR3 residues: CASSPLSNNYGYTF. DNA for the CDR3: TGTGCCAGTAGTCCCCTATCTAATAACTATGGCTACACCTTC.

The chain carries TRBV12-5 and TRBJ2-7; 10 bases are shared with TRBD1. CDR1 is LGHNT and CDR2 is FRNRAP in the germline V gene. V lost 6 bases and J lost 2; bases outside the gene matches: 19. The CDR3 length is 19 residues. The CDR3 DNA is TGTGCTAGTGGCGACTCATTGTCCGGGACAGGGGCATTCCCCTACGAGCAGTACTTC. Translating gives CASGDSLSGTGAFPYEQYF.

The V and J genes are TRBV7-2 and TRBJ1-3; D not resolved. The germline V gene encodes CDR1 SGHTA and CDR2 FQGNSA. Between the trimmed V and J ends, which lost 6 bases and 7 bases, there was a span of 13 bases. The CDR3 is made up of 13 amino acids. The CDR3 protein is CASSLYEENTIYF. CDR3 nucleotide sequence: TGTGCCAGCAGTTTGTATGAGGAGAACACCATATATTTT.

The V and J genes are TRBV5-1 and TRBJ1-6; TRBD1 matches at 8 bases. Germline V gene lookup returns CDR1 SGHRS and CDR2 YFSETQ. Trimming took 1 base from V and 8 from J; bases not matched to a gene: 11. CDR3 length: 17 residues. The CDR3 protein is CASSLFSGQGGDSPLHF. In nucleotides, the CDR3 is TGCGCCAGCAGCTTGTTTTCCGGACAGGGAGGGGATTCACCCCTCCACTTT.

V usage is TRBV11-2 and J usage is TRBJ2-1; a weak D match, TRBD1 (7 bases). The germline V and J ends were trimmed by 6 bases and 6 bases, with 15 bases remaining between them. The CDR3 has 14 residues. Germline V lookup: CDR1 SGHAT, CDR2 FQNNGV. The CDR3, as DNA: TGTGCCAGCAGTCAGGGGGGATTCTCCAATGAGCAGTTCTTC. Translating it yields CASSQGGFSNEQFF.

The V call is TRBV6-4, the J call TRBJ1-1; no clear D. Germline values: CDR1 MRHNA, CDR2 SNTAGT. The CDR3 contains 11 residues. Trimming cost V 3 bases and J 6 bases, with 5 bases left between them. The CDR3, as DNA: TGTGCCAGCAGTGAGAGTGCTGAAGCTTTCTTT. This translates into CASSESAEAFF.

This sequence joins TRBV11-3 and TRBJ1-2; TRBD1 might be the D (6 bases). From germline, CDR1 is SGHNT and CDR2 YENEEA. CDR3 length equals 18 residues. V gave up 5 bases and J gave up 1 base, with 23 bases separating them. This chain's CDR3 is CASSPPGGPTGVNYGYTF. The CDR3 nucleotides read TGTGCCAGCAGCCCCCCCGGGGGGCCGACAGGTGTTAACTATGGCTACACCTTC. Full variable domain (outside the CDR3, taken from reference TRBV11-3 and TRBJ1-2): EAGVVQSPRYKIIEKKQPVAFWCNPISGHNTLYWYLQNLGQGPELLIRYENEEAVDDSQLPKDRFSAERLKGVDSTLKIQPAELGDSAVYLCASSPPGGPTGVNYGYTFGSGTRLTVV.

The chain employs TRBV6-1 and TRBJ1-5, with 8 nucleotides matching TRBD1. The CDR3 sequence is 14 residues long. The junction had 9 bases not matched to a gene; V was cut back by 7 bases and J by 7 bases. Germline CDR1 MNHNS, CDR2 SASEGT. CDR3 DNA: TGTGCCAGCACCGGACAGGGTAGATTACAGCCCCAGCATTTT. Protein product: CASTGQGRLQPQHF.

V gene TRBV10-2 combines with J gene TRBJ2-7; TRBD1 matches 8 bases. From germline, CDR1 is WSHSY and CDR2 SAAADI. CDR3 length: 13 residues. The V and J ends lost 8 bases and 2 bases, in that order; junction bases with no gene match: 5. The CDR3 sequence: CASGIQGAYEQYF. For the CDR3, the DNA is TGCGCCAGCGGCATACAGGGGGCCTACGAGCAGTACTTC.

The chain couples TRBV7-8 to TRBJ2-7; 7 bases are shared with TRBD2. Germline V gene data show CDR1 as SGHVS and CDR2 as FQNEAQ. The CDR3 covers 14 residues. With V trimmed by 2 bases and J by 7 bases, 8 bases remained unmatched. The CDR3 DNA follows: TGTGCCAGCAGCTTAAAGCGGGGAAGAGGTGAGCAGTACTTC. Translation gives CASSLKRGRGEQYF. Full variable domain (rest looked up from reference TRBV7-8 and TRBJ2-7): GAGVSQSPRYKVAKRGQDVALRCDPISGHVSLFWYQQALGQGPEFLTYFQNEAQLDKSGLPSDRFFAERPEGSVSTLKIQRTQQEDSAVYLCASSLKRGRGEQYFGPGTRLTVT.

The chain combines TRBV7-8 with TRBJ1-1; 7 bases align to TRBD1. CDR1 and CDR2 (germline): SGHVS, FQNEAQ. CDR3 length: 15 amino acids. The V and J ends lost 3 bases and 2 bases, in that order; junction bases with no gene match: 6. This CDR3 is CASSFGTAGNTEAFF. The CDR3 DNA follows: TGTGCCAGCAGCTTCGGGACAGCCGGAAACACTGAAGCTTTCTTT.

The V and J genes are TRBV5-4 and TRBJ2-5; no clear D. Germline CDR1 and CDR2: SGHNT and YYREEE (reference sequence). V lost 0 bases and J lost 2, with 11 bases in between. The CDR3 has 15 amino acids. CDR3 residues: CASSLDSALQETQYF. The CDR3 DNA reads TGTGCCAGCAGCTTGGATTCTGCGCTGCAAGAGACCCAGTACTTC.

V is TRBV6-1 and J is TRBJ2-7; D is unclear. Germline CDR1 reads MNHNS; CDR2 reads SASEGT. This CDR3 contains 14 residues. V lost 1 base and J 12 bases, leaving 19 bases between the germline ends. CDR3 nucleotide sequence: TGTGCCAGCAGTGAAGGGCGGCTCATCTCGAGTTGGTACTTC. Encoded protein: CASSEGRLISSWYF.

The chain recombines TRBV2 with TRBJ1-1; TRBD1 matches at 7 bases. CDR1 and CDR2 from the germline V gene are SNHLY and FYNNEI. Trimming at V came to 1 base and at J to 7 bases, leaving 6 bases not matched to a gene. CDR3 size: 14 residues. The CDR3 DNA sequence: TGTGCCAGCAGTGAAGGACAGGGTGTCGGTGAAGCTTTCTTT. It codes for CASSEGQGVGEAFF.

V and J are TRBV30 and TRBJ2-5; perhaps TRBD2 as D (5 bases). V shed 5 bases and J shed 3 bases, with 10 bases lying between them. Germline CDR1 reads GTSNPN; CDR2 reads SVGIG (reference sequence). The CDR3 extends over 12 amino acids. The CDR3 DNA is TGTGCCTGGGACTATGTGGAAGAGACCCAGTACTTC. Amino acid sequence: CAWDYVEETQYF.

This chain connects TRBV6-1 to TRBJ2-5, with TRBD1 matching over 7 bases. Per germline, CDR1 MNHNS and CDR2 SASEGT. Losses at the gene ends were 1 base for V and 5 bases for J; bases not matched to a gene: 4. This CDR3 spans 14 amino acids. The CDR3 spells CASSEGKDRETQYF. As DNA, the CDR3 is TGTGCCAGCAGTGAAGGGAAGGACAGGGAGACCCAGTACTTC.

This rearrangement joins TRBV2 to TRBJ2-7; TRBD1 matches 7 bases. The CDR3 spans 12 residues. V dropped 6 bases and J dropped 7; count of bases not matched to a gene: 6. From germline, CDR1 is SNHLY and CDR2 FYNNEI. CDR3 region: CASSDRVSEQYF. CDR3 nucleotide sequence: TGTGCCAGCAGCGACAGGGTTTCGGAGCAGTACTTC.

V is TRBV28 and J is TRBJ1-2; D possibly corresponds to TRBD1 (6 bases). Per the germline V gene, CDR1 is MDHEN and CDR2 is SYDVKM. The CDR3 loop spans 18 amino acids. Trimming removed 4 bases at V and 2 bases at J, with 23 bases between. CDR3 region: CASSSPRFNGQTNYGYTF. The DNA of the CDR3 is TGTGCCAGCAGTTCACCCCGATTCAATGGACAGACGAACTATGGCTACACCTTC.

This chain joins TRBV10-2 and TRBJ2-2; 9 bases align to TRBD2. The trim removed 3 bases at V and 3 bases at J, leaving 5 bases unmatched. Germline CDR1 WSHSY, CDR2 SAAADI. This CDR3 has 16 residues. The CDR3, as DNA: TGCGCCAGCAGTGATGGCGGGGGGGCCGACACCGGGGAGCTGTTTTTT. This encodes CASSDGGGADTGELFF.

This sequence joins TRBV5-1 and TRBJ1-2, with D tentatively TRBD1 (6 bases). The CDR3 length is 14 residues. Germline assignment: CDR1 SGHRS and CDR2 YFSETQ. V gave up 3 bases and J gave up 4 bases, with 13 bases separating them. The CDR3 nucleotides read TGCGCCAGCAGCTCTAACCTACAGGGCTATGGCTACACCTTC. It codes for CASSSNLQGYGYTF.

This chain joins TRBV5-1 and TRBJ2-3, with D perhaps TRBD2 (5 bases). The CDR3 sequence is 14 residues long. The germline CDR1 and CDR2 sequences are SGHRS and YFSETQ. V lost 2 bases and J lost 2, with 9 bases in between. DNA of the CDR3: TGCGCCAGCAGCTTAAGCGGAAACACAGATACGCAGTATTTT. Translation: CASSLSGNTDTQYF.

The J gene is TRBJ1-2, the V gene TRBV11-2; TRBD1 is a possible D gene (6 bases). The CDR3 has 15 residues. V lost 4 bases and J 2 bases, leaving 14 bases between the germline ends. Germline V gene data show CDR1 as SGHAT and CDR2 as FQNNGV. CDR3 sequence (DNA): TGTGCCAGCAGCTCAATCAGGGGACGGAACTATGGCTACACCTTC. Its protein is CASSSIRGRNYGYTF.

The chain joins TRBV10-2 to TRBJ1-1; the match to TRBD1 covers 7 bases. The ends lost 6 bases at V and 2 bases at J; junction bases unmatched: 6. Germline CDR1 WSHSY, CDR2 SAAADI. The CDR3 loop spans 14 amino acids. CDR3 region: CASRGTDVNTEAFF. In nucleotides, the CDR3 is TGCGCCAGCAGGGGGACAGATGTCAACACTGAAGCTTTCTTT.

The rearrangement joins TRBV5-1 to TRBJ2-1, with 9 bases that match TRBD2. The CDR3 has 15 amino acids. The germline CDR1 and CDR2 sequences are SGHRS and YFSETQ. V dropped 4 bases and J dropped 7; count of bases not matched to a gene: 9. CDR3 region: CASSPLGGGENEQFF. As DNA, the CDR3 is TGCGCCAGCAGCCCGCTTGGCGGGGGGGAGAATGAGCAGTTCTTC.

CDR3 bases: TGCGCCAGCAGCTTGCGGCCAGTGGTAACTACCACAGATACGCAGTATTTT. It encodes CASSLRPVVTTTDTQYF. V and J are TRBV5-1 and TRBJ2-3; no reliable D call. Germline CDR1 and CDR2: SGHRS and YFSETQ. Trimming left V 1 base short and J 2 bases short, with 17 bases between. There are 17 residues in the CDR3.

The chain is built from TRBV6-1 and TRBJ1-3; D gene uncertain. The CDR3 contains 15 residues. Germline values: CDR1 MNHNS, CDR2 SASEGT. V lost 2 bases, J lost 4 bases, and 12 bases lay in between. The CDR3 sequence: CASSETFGQGNTIYF. CDR3 bases: TGTGCCAGCAGTGAAACGTTTGGGCAGGGAAACACCATATATTTT.

CDR3 in DNA: TGTGCCAGCAGTTACCGGCGGGCGGAACAGCCCCAGCATTTT. This sequence encodes CASSYRRAEQPQHF. The rearrangement joins TRBV6-5 to TRBJ1-5; D ambiguous. Germline V gene sequence: CDR1 MNHEY, CDR2 SVGAGI. This CDR3 has 14 amino acids. Trimming took 2 bases from V and 7 from J, leaving 12 bases between them.

This chain joins TRBV19 and TRBJ2-3, with D maybe TRBD2 (5 bases). CDR3 length equals 15 residues. Looked up from germline, CDR1 is LNHDA and CDR2 is SQIVND (reference sequence). Trimming took off 8 bases at V and 5 bases at J, with 20 bases between the two ends. CDR3 protein: CASPDGEQEQDTQYF. For the CDR3, the DNA is TGTGCCAGTCCCGACGGGGAGCAGGAACAAGATACGCAGTATTTT.

The chain is built from TRBV3-1 (or the pseudogene TRBV3-2) and TRBJ2-7, with 9 nucleotides matching TRBD1. V lost 4 bases and J lost 4; bases outside the gene matches: 5. CDR1 and CDR2 from the germline V gene are LGHDT and YNNKEL (reference sequence). This CDR3 contains 14 residues. The CDR3 spells CASSPWDREYEQYF. DNA for the CDR3: TGTGCCAGCAGCCCTTGGGACAGGGAGTACGAGCAGTACTTC.

The V and J genes are TRBV3-1 (or the pseudogene TRBV3-2) and TRBJ1-6, with TRBD1 matching over 8 bases. CDR3 length equals 15 residues. Germline V lookup: CDR1 LGHDT, CDR2 YNNKEL (reference sequence). Germline trimming cut 4 bases from V and 7 bases from J; bases unmatched to any gene: 6. CDR3 sequence (DNA): TGTGCCAGCAGCCCAGGGGGCGCGGAGAATTCACCCCTCCACTTT. As protein: CASSPGGAENSPLHF.